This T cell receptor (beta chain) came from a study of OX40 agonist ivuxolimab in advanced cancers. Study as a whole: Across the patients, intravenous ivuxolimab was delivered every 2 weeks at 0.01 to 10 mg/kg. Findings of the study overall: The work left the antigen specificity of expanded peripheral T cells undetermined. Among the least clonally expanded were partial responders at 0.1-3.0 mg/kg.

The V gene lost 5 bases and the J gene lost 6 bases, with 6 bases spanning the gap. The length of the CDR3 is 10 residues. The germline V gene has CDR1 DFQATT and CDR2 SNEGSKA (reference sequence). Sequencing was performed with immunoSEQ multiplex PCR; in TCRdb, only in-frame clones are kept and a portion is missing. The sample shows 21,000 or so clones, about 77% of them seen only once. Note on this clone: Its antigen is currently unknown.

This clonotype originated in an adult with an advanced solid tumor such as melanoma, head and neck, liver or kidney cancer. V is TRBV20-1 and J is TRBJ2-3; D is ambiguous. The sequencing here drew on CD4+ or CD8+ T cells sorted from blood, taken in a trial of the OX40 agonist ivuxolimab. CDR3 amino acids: CSAVRDTQYF. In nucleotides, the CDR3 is TGCAGTGCTGTTCGTGATACGCAGTATTTT.